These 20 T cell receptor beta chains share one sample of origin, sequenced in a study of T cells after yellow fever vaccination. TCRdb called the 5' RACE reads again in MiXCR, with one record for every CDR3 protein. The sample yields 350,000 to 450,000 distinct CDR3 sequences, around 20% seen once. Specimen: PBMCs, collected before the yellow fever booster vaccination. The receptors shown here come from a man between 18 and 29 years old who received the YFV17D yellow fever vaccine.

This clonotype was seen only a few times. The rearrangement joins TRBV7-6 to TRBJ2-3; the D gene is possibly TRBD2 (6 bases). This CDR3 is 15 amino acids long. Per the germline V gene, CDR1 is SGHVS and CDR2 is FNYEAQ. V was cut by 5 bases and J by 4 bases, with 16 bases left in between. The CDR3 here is CASSARLESPDTQYF. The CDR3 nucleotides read TGTGCCAGCAGCGCCAGACTAGAATCGCCAGATACGCAGTATTTT.

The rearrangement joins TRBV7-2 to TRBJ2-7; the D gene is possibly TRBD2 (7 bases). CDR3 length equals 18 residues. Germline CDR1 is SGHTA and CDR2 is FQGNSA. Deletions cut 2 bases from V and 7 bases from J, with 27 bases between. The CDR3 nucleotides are TGTGCCAGCAGCTTATTCGGTGTCGGGGGGCCCTCTCCTCCGGAGCAGTACTTC. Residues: CASSLFGVGGPSPPEQYF. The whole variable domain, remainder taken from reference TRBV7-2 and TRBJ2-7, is GAGVSQSPSNKVTEKGKDVELRCDPISGHTALYWYRQSLGQGLEFLIYFQGNSAPDKSGLPSDRFSAERTGGSVSTLTIQRTQQEDSAVYLCASSLFGVGGPSPPEQYFGPGTRLTVT.

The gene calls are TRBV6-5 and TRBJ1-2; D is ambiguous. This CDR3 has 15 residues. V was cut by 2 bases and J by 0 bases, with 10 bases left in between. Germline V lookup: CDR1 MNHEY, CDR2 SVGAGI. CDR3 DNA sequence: TGTGCCAGCAGTTACCGAGACAAACCTAACTATGGCTACACCTTC. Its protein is CASSYRDKPNYGYTF.

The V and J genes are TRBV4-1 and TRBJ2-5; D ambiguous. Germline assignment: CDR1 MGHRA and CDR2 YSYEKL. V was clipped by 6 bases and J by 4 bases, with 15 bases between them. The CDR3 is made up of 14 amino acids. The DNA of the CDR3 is TGCGCCAGCAGTAAATCGACCCTCCCAGAGACCCAGTACTTC. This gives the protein CASSKSTLPETQYF.

CDR3 amino acids: CATSNRGSGTDTQYF. The CDR3, as DNA: TGTGCCACCAGCAACCGGGGGAGCGGCACAGATACGCAGTATTTT. This chain connects TRBV15 to TRBJ2-3, with D possibly being TRBD2 (6 bases). Germline V lookup: CDR1 LNHNV, CDR2 YYDKDF (reference sequence). The CDR3 loop spans 15 amino acids. Between the trimmed V and J ends, which lost 4 bases and 1 base, there was a span of 12 bases.

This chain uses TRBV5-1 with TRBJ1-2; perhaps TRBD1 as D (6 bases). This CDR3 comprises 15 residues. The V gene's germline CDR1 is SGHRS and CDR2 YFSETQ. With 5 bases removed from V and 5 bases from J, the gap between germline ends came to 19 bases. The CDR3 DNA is TGCGCCAGCAGTTCCGGACAGCTGGGGGAATATGGCTACACCTTC. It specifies CASSSGQLGEYGYTF.

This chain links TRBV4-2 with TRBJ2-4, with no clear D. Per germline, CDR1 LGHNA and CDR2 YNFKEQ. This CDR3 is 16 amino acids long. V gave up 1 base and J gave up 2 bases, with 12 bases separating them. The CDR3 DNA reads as TGTGCCAGCAGCCAAGGGACCTGGGCACCCAAAAACATTCAGTACTTC. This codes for CASSQGTWAPKNIQYF.

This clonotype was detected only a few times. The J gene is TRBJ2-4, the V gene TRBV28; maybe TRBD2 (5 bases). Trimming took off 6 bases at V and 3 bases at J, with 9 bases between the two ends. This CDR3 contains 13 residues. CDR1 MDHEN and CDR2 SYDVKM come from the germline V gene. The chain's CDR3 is CASRDFGKNIQYF. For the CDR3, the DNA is TGTGCCAGCAGGGACTTTGGCAAAAACATTCAGTACTTC.

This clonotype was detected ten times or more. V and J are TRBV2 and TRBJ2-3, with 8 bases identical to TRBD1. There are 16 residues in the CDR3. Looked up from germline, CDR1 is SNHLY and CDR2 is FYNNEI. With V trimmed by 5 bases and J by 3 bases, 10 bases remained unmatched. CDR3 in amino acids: CASSNSQGGGTDTQYF. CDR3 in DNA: TGTGCCAGCAGTAACTCACAGGGGGGCGGGACAGATACGCAGTATTTT.

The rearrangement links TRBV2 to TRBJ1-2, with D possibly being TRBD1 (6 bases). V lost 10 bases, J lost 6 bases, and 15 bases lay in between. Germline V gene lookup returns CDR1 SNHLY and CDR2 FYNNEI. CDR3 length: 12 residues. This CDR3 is CATNRQAHGYTF. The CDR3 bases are TGTGCCACCAATCGACAGGCCCATGGCTACACCTTC.

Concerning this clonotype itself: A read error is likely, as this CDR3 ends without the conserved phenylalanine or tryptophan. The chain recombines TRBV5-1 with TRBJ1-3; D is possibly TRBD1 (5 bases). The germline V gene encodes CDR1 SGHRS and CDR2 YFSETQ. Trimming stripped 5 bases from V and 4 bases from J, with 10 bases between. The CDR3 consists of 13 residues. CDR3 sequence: CASRNGAGNTIYL. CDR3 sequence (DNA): TGCGCCAGCAGGAATGGGGCAGGAAACACCATATATCTT.

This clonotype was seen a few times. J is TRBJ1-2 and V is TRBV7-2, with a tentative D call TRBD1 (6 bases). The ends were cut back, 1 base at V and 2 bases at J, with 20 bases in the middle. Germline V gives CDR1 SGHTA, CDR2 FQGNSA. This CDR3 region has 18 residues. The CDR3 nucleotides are TGTGCCAGCAGCTTAGTAGGCGGGGGCTCCGTTACAAACTATGGCTACACCTTC. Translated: CASSLVGGGSVTNYGYTF.

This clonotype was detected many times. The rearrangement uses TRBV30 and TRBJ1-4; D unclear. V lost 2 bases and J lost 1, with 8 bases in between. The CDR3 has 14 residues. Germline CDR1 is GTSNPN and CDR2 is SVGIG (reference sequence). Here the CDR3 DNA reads TGTGCCTGGAGTTTTCTCGGAACTAATGAAAAACTGTTTTTT. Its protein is CAWSFLGTNEKLFF.

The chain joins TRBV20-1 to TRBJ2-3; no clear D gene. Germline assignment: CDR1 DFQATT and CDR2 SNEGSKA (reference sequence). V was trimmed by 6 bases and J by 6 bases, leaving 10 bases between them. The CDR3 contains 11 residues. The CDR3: CSALMRDTQYF. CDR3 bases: TGCAGTGCCTTAATGAGGGATACGCAGTATTTT.

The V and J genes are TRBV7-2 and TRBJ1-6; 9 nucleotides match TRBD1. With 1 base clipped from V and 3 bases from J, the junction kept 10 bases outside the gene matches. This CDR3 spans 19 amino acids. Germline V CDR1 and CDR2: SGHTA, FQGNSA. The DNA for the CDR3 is TGTGCCAGCAGCTTAGTACAGGGGGCATCCTTCAGCTATAATTCACCCCTCCACTTT. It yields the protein CASSLVQGASFSYNSPLHF.

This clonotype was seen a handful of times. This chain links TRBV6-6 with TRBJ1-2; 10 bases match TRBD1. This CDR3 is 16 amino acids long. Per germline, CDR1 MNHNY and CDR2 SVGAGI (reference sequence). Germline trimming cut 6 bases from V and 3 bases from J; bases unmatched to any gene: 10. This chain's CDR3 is CASRPGTGEWDYGYTF. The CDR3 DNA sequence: TGTGCCAGCAGGCCTGGGACAGGGGAGTGGGACTATGGCTACACCTTC.

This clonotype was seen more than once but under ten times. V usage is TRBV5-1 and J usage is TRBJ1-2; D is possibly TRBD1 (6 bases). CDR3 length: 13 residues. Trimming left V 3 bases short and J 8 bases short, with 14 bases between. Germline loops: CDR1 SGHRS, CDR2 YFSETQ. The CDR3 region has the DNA TGCGCCAGCAGCTCCGCAGGGGACGGGGGCTACACCTTC. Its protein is CASSSAGDGGYTF.

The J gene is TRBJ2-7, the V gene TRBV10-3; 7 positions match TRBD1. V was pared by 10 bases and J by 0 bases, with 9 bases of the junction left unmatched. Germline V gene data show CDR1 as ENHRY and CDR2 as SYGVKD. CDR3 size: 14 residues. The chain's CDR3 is CASTGTASSYEQYF. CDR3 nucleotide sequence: TGTGCCAGTACCGGGACAGCGAGCTCCTACGAGCAGTACTTC.

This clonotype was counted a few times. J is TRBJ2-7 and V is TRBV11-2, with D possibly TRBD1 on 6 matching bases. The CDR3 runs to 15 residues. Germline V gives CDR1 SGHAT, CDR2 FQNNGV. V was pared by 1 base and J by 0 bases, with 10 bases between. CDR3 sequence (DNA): TGTGCCAGCAGCTTAGTAAGAGGGGGCTCCTACGAGCAGTACTTC. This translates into CASSLVRGGSYEQYF.

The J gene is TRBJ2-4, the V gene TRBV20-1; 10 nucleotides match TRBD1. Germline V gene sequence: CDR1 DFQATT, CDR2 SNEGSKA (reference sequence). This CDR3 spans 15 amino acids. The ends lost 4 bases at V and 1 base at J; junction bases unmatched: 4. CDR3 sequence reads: CSAIGQGVAKNIQYF. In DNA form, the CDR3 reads TGCAGTGCTATCGGACAGGGGGTTGCCAAAAACATTCAGTACTTC.